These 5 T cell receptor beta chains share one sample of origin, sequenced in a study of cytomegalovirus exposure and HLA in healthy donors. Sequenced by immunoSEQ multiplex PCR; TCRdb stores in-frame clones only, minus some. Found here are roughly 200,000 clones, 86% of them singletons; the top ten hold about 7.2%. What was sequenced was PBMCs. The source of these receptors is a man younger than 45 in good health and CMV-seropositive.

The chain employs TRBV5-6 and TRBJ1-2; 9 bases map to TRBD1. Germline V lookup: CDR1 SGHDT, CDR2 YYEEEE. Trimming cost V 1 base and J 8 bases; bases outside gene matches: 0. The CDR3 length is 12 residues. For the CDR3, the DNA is TGTGCCAGCAGCTTGACAGGGGGCGGCTACACCTTC. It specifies CASSLTGGGYTF.

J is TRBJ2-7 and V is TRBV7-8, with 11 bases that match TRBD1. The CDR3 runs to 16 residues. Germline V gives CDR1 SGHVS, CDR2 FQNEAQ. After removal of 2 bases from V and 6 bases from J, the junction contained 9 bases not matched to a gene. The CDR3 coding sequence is TGTGCCAGCAGCTTAAGGGACAGGGGGGGTGTCGGCGAGCAGTACTTC. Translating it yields CASSLRDRGGVGEQYF.

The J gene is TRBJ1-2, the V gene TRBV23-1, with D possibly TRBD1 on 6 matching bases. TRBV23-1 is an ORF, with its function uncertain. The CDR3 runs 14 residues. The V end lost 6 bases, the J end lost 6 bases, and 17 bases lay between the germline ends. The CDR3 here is CASRRGAREDGYTF. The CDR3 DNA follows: TGCGCCAGCAGGAGGGGGGCCCGGGAGGATGGCTACACCTTC.

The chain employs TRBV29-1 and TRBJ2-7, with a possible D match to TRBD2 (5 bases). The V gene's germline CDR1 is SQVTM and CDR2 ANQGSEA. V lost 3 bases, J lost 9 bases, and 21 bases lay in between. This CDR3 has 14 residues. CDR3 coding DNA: TGCAGCGTTGAGTTAGGGATACGGGATGGTGGGCAGTACTTC. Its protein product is CSVELGIRDGGQYF.

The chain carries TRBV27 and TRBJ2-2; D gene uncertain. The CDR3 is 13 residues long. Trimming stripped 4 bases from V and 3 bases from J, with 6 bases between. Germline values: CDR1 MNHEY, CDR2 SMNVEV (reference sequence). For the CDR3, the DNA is TGTGCCAGCAGTTCTAAATACACCGGGGAGCTGTTTTTT. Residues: CASSSKYTGELFF.